This TCR beta chain was observed in a study of T-cell reconstitution after alpha-beta-depleted transplantation in children. Study outcomes and limitations: There were some patients whose high TCRbeta diversity at day 60 came from surviving recipient T cells and thymic progenitors. Diversity and T-cell counts at one year after transplant derived mostly from new T cells. About two months after transplant, alpha-beta T cells reportedly came from several hundred expanded graft clones.

Germline lookup yields CDR1 SGDLS and CDR2 YYNGEE. V lost 4 bases, J lost 3 bases, and 11 bases lay in between. The CDR3 covers 15 residues. The TCRbeta library was prepared with unique molecular identifiers. TCRdb reprocessed the PCR reads via MiXCR and lists one record per CDR3 protein. The table has some 200,000 distinct CDR3 sequences, roughly 8.3% seen once. With regard to this clonotype: Its antigen is unknown.

The chain has TRBV9 and TRBJ2-6, with a tentative D call TRBD1 (6 bases). The sequences come from PBMCs, mostly from graft donor cells, collected 360 days after TCRalphabeta/CD19-depleted stem cell transplant. The clonotype originates from a male patient between 2 and 10 years old who had a stem cell transplant for acute myeloid leukemia, so the T cells may come from the graft donor. This CDR3 reads CASSQQGSGANVLTF. The CDR3 DNA reads as TGTGCCAGCAGCCAACAGGGAAGTGGGGCCAACGTCCTGACTTTC.